The clone carrying this T cell receptor beta chain was detected once. Sequencing was performed with immunoSEQ multiplex PCR; in TCRdb, only in-frame clones are kept and a portion is missing. The table shows about 11,000 clones, with 80% to 95% occurring only once. This sample is drawn from a study of tumor T cells in aggressive B-cell lymphoma. The specimen was tumor tissue. This clonotype originated in an adult with diffuse large B cell lymphoma.

The CDR3 DNA reads TGTGCCAGTAGTAAAGGACAGGGGACTCAGCCCCAGCATTTT. Translating gives CASSKGQGTQPQHF. The V call is TRBV19, the J call TRBJ1-5; 9 nucleotides agree with TRBD1. Trimming cost V 4 bases and J 6 bases; bases outside gene matches: 4. Germline CDR1 and CDR2: LNHDA and SQIVND (reference sequence). This CDR3 comprises 14 residues.